This TCR beta chain was captured in a study of CD8 T cells in ankylosing spondylitis listed by TCRdb under 2017. Context from the whole study: To find TCR variants linked to disease, the study profiled T cell receptor beta repertoires in ankylosing spondylitis patients and healthy donors. The full study cohort comprised some 27 ankylosing spondylitis patients and about a hundred healthy donors. Peripheral blood was sampled, and synovial fluid was additionally collected from ankylosing spondylitis patients.

Note on this clonotype: The antigen this receptor binds is unknown. Base qualities are not provided; no much larger clone lies one nucleotide away.

Sequencing was carried out with an Illumina HiSeq 2500. Quantitative 5'-RACE with molecular barcodes was used to prepare TCR beta libraries. On the study's bioinformatics: A new computational method, built on a probabilistic model of VDJ rearrangement, was used to identify disease-linked TCR variants. TCRdb trimmed the raw reads at Q25, called clones with MiXCR and kept productive beta chains. Each entry merges the rows of one CDR3 protein and shows their most common DNA and genes. TCRdb's processing, not the authors', yielded these V and J calls. The sample profile shows around 160,000 distinct CDR3 sequences; roughly 10% of them were found once. The leading ten clones occupy 25% to 35% of the sample. CDR1 LGHDT and CDR2 YNNKEL were looked up in the germline V gene (reference sequence). Trimming removed 11 bases from V and 3 bases from J; the gene matches leave 18 bases unexplained. The CDR3, from cysteine to phenylalanine, totals 18 residues. The retained sequence is limited to the CDR3, 54 bases, with the frame set at the first base.

The paper as a whole reports these results and caveats: Blood from ankylosing spondylitis patients appeared to be characterized by a TCR beta motif composed of about eight highly homologous amino acid variants. The disease-linked clones showed a CD8+ phenotype and occurred at relatively low frequencies in peripheral blood. Some of the motif variants had been reported before in the synovial fluid and blood of reactive arthritis patients, a finding that suggests common disease-initiation mechanisms. According to the report, matched synovial fluid samples from ankylosing spondylitis patients were significantly enriched for the disease-linked clones.

Sequenced material: blood, either unsorted or a sorted T cell fraction (not recorded which). The chain couples TRBV3-1 to TRBJ2-3; TRBD2 aligns with 12 central bases. This receptor was obtained from a male donor with ankylosing spondylitis or in good health (not recorded which). The nucleotide sequence reads as follows: TGTGCCTGCTGCCAAGATACGAGACTAGCGGGAGTTACAGATACGCAGTATTTT. This translates into CACCQDTRLAGVTDTQYF.